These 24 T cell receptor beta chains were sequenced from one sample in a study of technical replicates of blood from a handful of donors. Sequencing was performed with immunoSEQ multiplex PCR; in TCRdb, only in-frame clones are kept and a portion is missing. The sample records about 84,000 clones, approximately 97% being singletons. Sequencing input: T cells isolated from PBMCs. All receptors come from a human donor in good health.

CDR3 amino acids: CASSYETQNTGELFF. CDR3 sequence (DNA): TGTGCCAGCAGCTACGAGACACAGAACACCGGGGAGCTGTTTTTT. This chain joins TRBV5-8 and TRBJ2-2; no definite D call. With 3 bases removed from V and 1 base from J, the gap between germline ends came to 10 bases. The CDR3 has 15 residues. Germline CDR1 SGHTS, CDR2 YDEGEE.

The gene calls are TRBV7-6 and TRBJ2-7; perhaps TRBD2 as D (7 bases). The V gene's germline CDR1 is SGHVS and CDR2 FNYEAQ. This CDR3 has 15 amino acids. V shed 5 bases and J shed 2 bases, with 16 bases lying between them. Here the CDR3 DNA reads TGTGCCAGCAGCCCAGGGGCGGGAGCGACCTACGAGCAGTACTTC. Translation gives CASSPGAGATYEQYF.

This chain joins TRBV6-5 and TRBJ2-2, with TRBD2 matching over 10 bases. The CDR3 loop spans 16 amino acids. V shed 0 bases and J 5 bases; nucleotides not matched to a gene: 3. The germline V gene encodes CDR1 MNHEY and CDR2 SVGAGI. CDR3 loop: CASSYSPGLATGELFF. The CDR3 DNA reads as TGTGCCAGCAGTTACTCGCCGGGACTAGCGACCGGGGAGCTGTTTTTT.

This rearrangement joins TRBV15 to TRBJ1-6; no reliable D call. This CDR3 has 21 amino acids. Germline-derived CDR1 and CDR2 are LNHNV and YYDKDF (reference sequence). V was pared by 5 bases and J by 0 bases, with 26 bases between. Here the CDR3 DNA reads TGTGCCACCAGCGGTTACCTCGACGGAGCCTCCCCAAGCTCCTATAATTCACCCCTCCACTTT. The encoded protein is CATSGYLDGASPSSYNSPLHF.

The CDR3 protein is CASSVTVSNQPQHF. The DNA for the CDR3 is TGTGCCAGCAGTGTCACGGTTAGCAATCAGCCCCAGCATTTT. The chain carries TRBV6-1 and TRBJ1-5; D is unresolved. The CDR3 covers 14 residues. Germline V gene lookup returns CDR1 MNHNS and CDR2 SASEGT. Trimming took off 4 bases at V and 0 bases at J, with 7 bases between the two ends.

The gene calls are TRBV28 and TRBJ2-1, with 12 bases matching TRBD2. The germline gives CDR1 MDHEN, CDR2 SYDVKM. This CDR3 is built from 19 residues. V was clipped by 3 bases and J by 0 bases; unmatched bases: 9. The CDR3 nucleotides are TGTGCCAGCAGTTTTCTAGCTAGCGGGAGGGGTAGCTCCTACAATGAGCAGTTCTTC. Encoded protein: CASSFLASGRGSSYNEQFF.

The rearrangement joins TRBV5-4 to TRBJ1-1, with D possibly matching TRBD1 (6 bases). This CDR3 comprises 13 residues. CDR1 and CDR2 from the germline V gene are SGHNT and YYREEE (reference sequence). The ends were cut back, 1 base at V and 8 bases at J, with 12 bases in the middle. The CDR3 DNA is TGTGCCAGCAGCTTGTGGGGGAGGGGGGAAGCTTTCTTT. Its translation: CASSLWGRGEAFF. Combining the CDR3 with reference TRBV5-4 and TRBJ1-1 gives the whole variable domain ETGVTQSPTHLIKTRGQQVTLRCSSQSGHNTVSWYQQALGQGPQFIFQYYREEENGRGNFPPRFSGLQFPNYSSELNVNALELDDSALYLCASSLWGRGEAFFGQGTRLTVV.

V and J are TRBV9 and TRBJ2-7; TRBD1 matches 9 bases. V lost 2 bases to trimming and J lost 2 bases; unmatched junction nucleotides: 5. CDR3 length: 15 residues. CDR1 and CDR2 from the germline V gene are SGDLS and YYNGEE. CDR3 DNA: TGTGCCAGCAGCGTGGGGGGACAGGGTCCCTACGAGCAGTACTTC. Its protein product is CASSVGGQGPYEQYF.

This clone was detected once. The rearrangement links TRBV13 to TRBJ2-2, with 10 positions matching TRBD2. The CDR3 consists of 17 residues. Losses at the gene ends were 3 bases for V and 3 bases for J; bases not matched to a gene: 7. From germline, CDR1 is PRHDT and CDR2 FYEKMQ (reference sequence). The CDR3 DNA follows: TGTGCCAGCAGCTTCTCTCTAGCGGGAGAGGACACCGGGGAGCTGTTTTTT. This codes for CASSFSLAGEDTGELFF. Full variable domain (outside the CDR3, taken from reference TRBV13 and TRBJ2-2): AAGVIQSPRHLIKEKRETATLKCYPIPRHDTVYWYQQGPGQDPQFLISFYEKMQSDKGSIPDRFSAQQFSDYHSELNMSSLELGDSALYFCASSFSLAGEDTGELFFGEGSRLTVL.

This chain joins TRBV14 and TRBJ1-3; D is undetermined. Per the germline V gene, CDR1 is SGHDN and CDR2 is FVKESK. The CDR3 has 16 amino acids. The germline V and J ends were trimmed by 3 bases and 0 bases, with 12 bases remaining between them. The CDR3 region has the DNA TGTGCCAGCAGCCAGGTTCAGGCGTTCTCTGGAAACACCATATATTTT. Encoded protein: CASSQVQAFSGNTIYF.

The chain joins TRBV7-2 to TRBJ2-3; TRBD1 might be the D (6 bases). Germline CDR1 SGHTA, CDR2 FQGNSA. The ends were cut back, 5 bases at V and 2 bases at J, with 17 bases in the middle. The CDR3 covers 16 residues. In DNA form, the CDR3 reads TGTGCCAGCAGCCACAAGACAGGCGGCCTCACAGATACGCAGTATTTT. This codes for CASSHKTGGLTDTQYF.

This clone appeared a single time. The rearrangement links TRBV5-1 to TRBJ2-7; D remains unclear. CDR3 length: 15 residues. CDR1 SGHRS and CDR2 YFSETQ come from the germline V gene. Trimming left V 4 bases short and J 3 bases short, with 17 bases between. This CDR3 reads CASSRNSLVHYEQYF. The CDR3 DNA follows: TGCGCCAGCAGCCGGAACAGCTTAGTACACTACGAGCAGTACTTC. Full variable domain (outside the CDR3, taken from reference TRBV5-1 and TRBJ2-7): KAGVTQTPRYLIKTRGQQVTLSCSPISGHRSVSWYQQTPGQGLQFLFEYFSETQRNKGNFPGRFSGRQFSNSRSEMNVSTLELGDSALYLCASSRNSLVHYEQYFGPGTRLTVT.

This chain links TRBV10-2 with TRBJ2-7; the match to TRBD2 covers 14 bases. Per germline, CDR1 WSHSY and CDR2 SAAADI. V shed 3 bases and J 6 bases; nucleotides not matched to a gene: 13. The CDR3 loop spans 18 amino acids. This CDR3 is CASSDVGLAGGRVGEQYF. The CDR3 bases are TGCGCCAGCAGTGATGTCGGACTAGCGGGGGGCCGTGTTGGCGAGCAGTACTTC.

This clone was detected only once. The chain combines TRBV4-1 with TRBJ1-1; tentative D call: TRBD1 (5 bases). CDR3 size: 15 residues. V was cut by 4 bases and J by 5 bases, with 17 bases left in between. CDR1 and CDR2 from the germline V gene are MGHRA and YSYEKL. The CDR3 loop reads CASSRVGGGGTEAFF. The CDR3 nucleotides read TGCGCCAGCAGCCGAGTGGGGGGAGGTGGGACTGAAGCTTTCTTT.

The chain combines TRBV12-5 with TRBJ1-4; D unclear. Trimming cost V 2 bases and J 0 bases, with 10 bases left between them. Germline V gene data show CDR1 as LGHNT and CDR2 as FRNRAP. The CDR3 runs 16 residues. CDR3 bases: TGTGCTAGTGGTTTGTCACTCTCTGCAACTAATGAAAAACTGTTTTTT. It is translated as CASGLSLSATNEKLFF. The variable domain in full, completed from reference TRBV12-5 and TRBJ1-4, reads DARVTQTPRHKVTEMGQEVTMRCQPILGHNTVFWYRQTMMQGLELLAYFRNRAPLDDSGMPKDRFSAEMPDATLATLKIQPSEPRDSAVYFCASGLSLSATNEKLFFGSGTQLSVL.

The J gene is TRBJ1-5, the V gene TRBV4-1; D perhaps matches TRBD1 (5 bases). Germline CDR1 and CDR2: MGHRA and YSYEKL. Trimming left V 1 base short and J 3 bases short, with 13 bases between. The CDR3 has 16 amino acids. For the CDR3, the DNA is TGCGCCAGCAGCCAAGGGGGCAGCTTTACCAATCAGCCCCAGCATTTT. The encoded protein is CASSQGGSFTNQPQHF.

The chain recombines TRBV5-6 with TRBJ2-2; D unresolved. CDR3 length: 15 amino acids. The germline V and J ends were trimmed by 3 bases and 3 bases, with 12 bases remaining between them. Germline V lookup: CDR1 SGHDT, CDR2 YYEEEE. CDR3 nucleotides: TGTGCCAGCAGCTCTAGAGATCCCTACACCGGGGAGCTGTTTTTT. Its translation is CASSSRDPYTGELFF.

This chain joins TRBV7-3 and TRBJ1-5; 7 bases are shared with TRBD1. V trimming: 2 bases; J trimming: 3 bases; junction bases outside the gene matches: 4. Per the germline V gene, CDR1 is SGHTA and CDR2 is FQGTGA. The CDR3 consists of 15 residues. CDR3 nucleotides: TGTGCCAGCAGCTTAGGGACAGCTTACAATCAGCCCCAGCATTTT. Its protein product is CASSLGTAYNQPQHF.

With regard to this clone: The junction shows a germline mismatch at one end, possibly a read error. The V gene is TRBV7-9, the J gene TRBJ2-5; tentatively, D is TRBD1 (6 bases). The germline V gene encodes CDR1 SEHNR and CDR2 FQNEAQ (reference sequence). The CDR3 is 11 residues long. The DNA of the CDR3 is TGTGCCAGCAGCCCTGTCCGGACAGACCACTTC. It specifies CASSPVRTDHF.

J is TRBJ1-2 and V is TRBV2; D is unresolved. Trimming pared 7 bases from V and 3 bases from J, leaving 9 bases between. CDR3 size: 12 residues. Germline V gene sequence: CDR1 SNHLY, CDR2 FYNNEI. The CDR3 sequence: CASKLTHYGYTF. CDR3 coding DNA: TGTGCCAGCAAGCTTACTCACTATGGCTACACCTTC.

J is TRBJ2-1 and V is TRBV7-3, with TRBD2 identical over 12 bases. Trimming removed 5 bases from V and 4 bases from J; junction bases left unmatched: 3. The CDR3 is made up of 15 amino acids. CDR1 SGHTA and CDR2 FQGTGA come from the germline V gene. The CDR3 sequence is CASSPLAGGYNEQFF. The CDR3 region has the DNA TGTGCCAGCAGCCCTCTAGCGGGGGGGTACAATGAGCAGTTCTTC.

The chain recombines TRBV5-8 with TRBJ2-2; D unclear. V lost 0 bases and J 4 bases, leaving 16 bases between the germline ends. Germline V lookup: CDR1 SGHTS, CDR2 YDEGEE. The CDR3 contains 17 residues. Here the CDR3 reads CASSLGSGALFTGELFF. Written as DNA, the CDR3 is TGTGCCAGCAGCTTGGGGAGTGGTGCTCTTTTCACCGGGGAGCTGTTTTTT.

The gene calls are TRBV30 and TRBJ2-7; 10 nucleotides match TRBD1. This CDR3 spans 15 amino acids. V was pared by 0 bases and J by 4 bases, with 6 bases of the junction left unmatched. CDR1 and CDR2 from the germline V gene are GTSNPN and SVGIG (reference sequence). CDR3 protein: CAWSVGTGASYEQYF. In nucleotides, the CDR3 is TGTGCCTGGAGTGTCGGGACAGGGGCCTCTTACGAGCAGTACTTC.

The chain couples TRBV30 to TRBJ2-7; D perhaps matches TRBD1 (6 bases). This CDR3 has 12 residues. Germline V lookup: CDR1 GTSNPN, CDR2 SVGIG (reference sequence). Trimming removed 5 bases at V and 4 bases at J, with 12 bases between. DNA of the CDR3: TGTGCCTGGGGGTCGCAGGGGTACGAGCAGTACTTC. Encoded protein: CAWGSQGYEQYF.